A single sample is the source of the 32 T cell receptor beta chains below, sequenced in a study of T-cell reconstitution after alpha-beta-depleted transplantation in children. As it was prepared, the TCRbeta library received unique molecular identifiers. Each CDR3 protein gets one entry after TCRdb re-called the PCR reads with MiXCR. The table lists more than 400,000 distinct CDR3 sequences, over 40% of them singletons, with 25% to 30% in the top ten. The specimen comprised PBMCs, sampled before TCRalphabeta/CD19-depleted stem cell transplant. These receptors were obtained from a girl aged 2 to 10 with aplastic anemia, due to receive a stem cell transplant.

The V gene is TRBV20-1, the J gene TRBJ2-7; 8 bases are shared with TRBD1. Trimming at V came to 6 bases and at J to 3 bases, leaving 10 bases not matched to a gene. The CDR3 is 14 amino acids. Germline values: CDR1 DFQATT, CDR2 SNEGSKA (reference sequence). CDR3 loop: CSAQGAGGIYEQYF. The CDR3 bases are TGCAGTGCCCAGGGGGCAGGGGGCATCTACGAGCAGTACTTC.

The chain is built from TRBV5-1 and TRBJ2-1, with 9 nucleotides matching TRBD2. The germline CDR1 and CDR2 sequences are SGHRS and YFSETQ. The CDR3 contains 16 residues. J gave up 7 bases and V 0 bases, and 8 bases lay outside the gene matches. The CDR3 coding sequence is TGCGCCAGCAGCTTGGTAGGTAGCGGGAGAATTAATGAGCAGTTCTTC. It encodes CASSLVGSGRINEQFF.

The chain employs TRBV5-1 and TRBJ1-1; no firm D call. Trimming removed 0 bases from V and 0 bases from J, with 9 bases in between. Germline V lookup: CDR1 SGHRS, CDR2 YFSETQ. This CDR3 has 15 residues. CDR3 nucleotide sequence: TGCGCCAGCAGCTTGGCAACCCAAGTGAACACTGAAGCTTTCTTT. The encoded protein is CASSLATQVNTEAFF.

Ten or more counts support this clonotype. The chain carries TRBV5-1 and TRBJ1-4; D gene ambiguous. Germline V gene sequence: CDR1 SGHRS, CDR2 YFSETQ. Trimming removed 0 bases at V and 0 bases at J, with 9 bases between. This CDR3 contains 16 residues. The CDR3 spells CASSLAEAATNEKLFF. The CDR3 DNA sequence: TGCGCCAGCAGCTTGGCGGAAGCTGCAACTAATGAAAAACTGTTTTTT. The variable domain in full, completed from reference TRBV5-1 and TRBJ1-4, reads KAGVTQTPRYLIKTRGQQVTLSCSPISGHRSVSWYQQTPGQGLQFLFEYFSETQRNKGNFPGRFSGRQFSNSRSEMNVSTLELGDSALYLCASSLAEAATNEKLFFGSGTQLSVL.

This clonotype was picked up many times. The chain has TRBV6-1 and TRBJ2-7; TRBD2 might be the D (5 bases). Deletions cut 5 bases from V and 0 bases from J, with 11 bases between. The CDR3 runs to 14 residues. The germline CDR1 and CDR2 sequences are MNHNS and SASEGT. The CDR3 DNA sequence: TGTGCCAGCAGTCCCGGACTGCACTCCTACGAGCAGTACTTC. It yields the protein CASSPGLHSYEQYF.

This clonotype was seen a single time. The V and J genes are TRBV6-1 and TRBJ2-1, with D perhaps matching TRBD2 (6 bases). CDR1 is MNHNS and CDR2 is SASEGT in the germline V gene. The V and J ends lost 1 base and 4 bases respectively, with 17 bases between them. The CDR3 loop spans 17 amino acids. CDR3 in DNA: TGTGCCAGCAGTGAAGAAGTTCAGGACGGGGGATACAATGAGCAGTTCTTC. Amino acids: CASSEEVQDGGYNEQFF.

The CDR3 nucleotides read TGCGCCAGCAGCCACTTAGCGGGAGCATCCTACGAGCAGTACTTC. Translated: CASSHLAGASYEQYF. V is TRBV4-1 and J is TRBJ2-7, with TRBD2 matching over 9 bases. The V gene's germline CDR1 is MGHRA and CDR2 YSYEKL. This CDR3 has 15 amino acids. After removal of 3 bases from V and 1 base from J, the junction contained 4 bases not matched to a gene.

There are a few counts of this clonotype. The V call is TRBV5-1, the J call TRBJ1-3; TRBD1 matches at 7 bases. The CDR3 sequence is 14 residues long. Germline CDR1 reads SGHRS; CDR2 reads YFSETQ. V shed 4 bases and J 2 bases; nucleotides not matched to a gene: 3. For the CDR3, the DNA is TGCGCCAGCAGCCGTGACAGGGCTGGAAACACCATATATTTT. Translation: CASSRDRAGNTIYF.

This clonotype showed up just a few times. V and J are TRBV30 and TRBJ1-1; D possibly corresponds to TRBD1 (5 bases). Deletions cut 3 bases from V and 9 bases from J, with 14 bases between. Germline lookup yields CDR1 GTSNPN and CDR2 SVGIG (reference sequence). This CDR3 spans 12 amino acids. For the CDR3, the DNA is TGTGCCTGGAGAGGGACGTACGGCCAAGCTTTCTTT. Its protein product is CAWRGTYGQAFF.

For this clonotype: A much larger clone sits a single nucleotide away, making a read error possible. The genes are TRBV5-1 and TRBJ2-1; D is unclear. Germline V lookup: CDR1 SGHRS, CDR2 YFSETQ. The CDR3 covers 13 residues. Here the CDR3 DNA reads TGCGCCAGCAGCTTGGTACCCCACAATGAGCAGCTCTTC. This encodes CASSLVPHNEQLF.

The chain joins TRBV9 to TRBJ2-5, with D hard to call. Germline V CDR1 and CDR2: SGDLS, YYNGEE. The CDR3 totals 15 residues. V was cut by 4 bases and J by 2 bases, with 15 bases left in between. The CDR3 protein is CASSITGRTQETQYF. For the CDR3, the DNA is TGTGCCAGCAGCATCACCGGACGTACACAAGAGACCCAGTACTTC.

This clonotype rates as medium-sized. The V and J genes are TRBV14 and TRBJ2-5; D possibly uses TRBD1 or TRBD2 (6 bases each). This CDR3 contains 16 residues. V shed 0 bases and J shed 4 bases, with 15 bases lying between them. CDR1 and CDR2 from the germline V gene are SGHDN and FVKESK. The CDR3 loop reads CASSQDRRGRRETQYF. The CDR3 DNA follows: TGTGCCAGCAGCCAAGATCGAAGGGGGAGGCGAGAGACCCAGTACTTC.

In this sample, this clonotype turned up a few times. The chain recombines TRBV4-1 with TRBJ2-1; 7 bases match TRBD2. The CDR3 loop spans 15 amino acids. Germline V gene data show CDR1 as MGHRA and CDR2 as YSYEKL. Unmatched junction bases numbered 5, after V lost 4 bases and J lost 2 bases. The CDR3 region is CASSPSGTTYNEQFF. Written as DNA, the CDR3 is TGCGCCAGCAGCCCCTCCGGGACTACCTACAATGAGCAGTTCTTC.

CDR3: CASSLGGGGQIPYEQYF. In DNA, the CDR3 is TGCGCCAGCAGCTTGGGTGGCGGGGGGCAAATACCCTACGAGCAGTACTTC. J is TRBJ2-7 and V is TRBV5-1; 8 positions match TRBD2. Per germline, CDR1 SGHRS and CDR2 YFSETQ. The CDR3 spans 17 residues. Trimming cost V 0 bases and J 2 bases; bases outside gene matches: 10.

The sample holds many counts of this clonotype. The chain recombines TRBV7-2 with TRBJ2-6, with D maybe TRBD1 (5 bases). CDR3 length: 17 amino acids. Germline-derived CDR1 and CDR2 are SGHTA and FQGNSA. V was shortened by 1 base and J by 0 bases, with 10 bases between the two germline ends. CDR3 in DNA: TGTGCCAGCAGCTTAGTTTCAGGGCTCTCTGGGGCCAACGTCCTGACTTTC. It encodes CASSLVSGLSGANVLTF.

This clonotype was recorded a few times. This chain joins TRBV2 and TRBJ2-5; no firm D call. Between the trimmed V and J ends, which lost 3 bases and 5 bases, there was a span of 19 bases. Germline CDR1 is SNHLY and CDR2 is FYNNEI. This CDR3 is 16 amino acids long. In nucleotides, the CDR3 is TGTGCCAGCAGTGACCCGGCGGTGCGACGAAGGGAGACCCAGTACTTC. The encoded protein is CASSDPAVRRRETQYF.

There are many counts of this clonotype. The junction differs from germline at one of its ends, possibly a read error. The chain has TRBV5-1 and TRBJ2-1; the D is unclear. The CDR3 is 11 residues long. The V gene's germline CDR1 is SGHRS and CDR2 YFSETQ. CDR3 bases: TGTGCCAGCAGTTTACGGGATGAGCAGTTCTTC. Translation gives CASSLRDEQFF.

The chain combines TRBV11-3 with TRBJ2-6; possible D gene TRBD2, 5 bases. There are 17 residues in the CDR3. Germline CDR1 reads SGHNT; CDR2 reads YENEEA. Trimming took off 6 bases at V and 0 bases at J, with 15 bases between the two ends. CDR3 amino acids: CASSPTPRASGANVLTF. In DNA, the CDR3 is TGTGCCAGCAGTCCGACCCCGAGGGCCTCTGGGGCCAACGTCCTGACTTTC.

J is TRBJ2-3 and V is TRBV7-8; D remains unclear. V was cut by 1 base and J by 0 bases, with 11 bases left in between. The CDR3 has 16 amino acids. In germline, CDR1 is SGHVS, CDR2 FQNEAQ. In DNA form, the CDR3 reads TGTGCCAGCAGCTTAGTACTCCTAACTAGCACAGATACGCAGTATTTT. It encodes CASSLVLLTSTDTQYF.

The table lists this clonotype with a few counts. The V call is TRBV20-1, the J call TRBJ1-2; the D gene is possibly TRBD1 (6 bases). CDR3 length: 13 residues. V lost 2 bases and J lost 3, with 10 bases in between. Germline V gene lookup returns CDR1 DFQATT and CDR2 SNEGSKA (reference sequence). The CDR3: CSARRGADYGYTF. In DNA form, the CDR3 reads TGCAGTGCTAGACGGGGGGCTGACTATGGCTACACCTTC.

The chain combines TRBV9 with TRBJ1-2; the D gene is possibly TRBD1 (5 bases). The CDR3 totals 18 residues. Germline V gene data show CDR1 as SGDLS and CDR2 as YYNGEE. V lost 0 bases and J lost 0, with 18 bases in between. CDR3 in amino acids: CASSVGTNRDGANYGYTF. The CDR3 DNA follows: TGTGCCAGCAGCGTAGGAACAAACCGGGACGGAGCTAACTATGGCTACACCTTC.

This chain connects TRBV11-1 to TRBJ2-6; 10 nucleotides line up with TRBD1. The CDR3 is 18 amino acids. With 1 base clipped from V and 5 bases from J, the junction kept 8 bases outside the gene matches. Germline loops: CDR1 SGHAT, CDR2 FQDESV (reference sequence). The CDR3 reads CASSLDLGQGPRANVLTF. CDR3 nucleotide sequence: TGTGCCAGCAGCTTAGATTTGGGACAGGGGCCACGGGCCAACGTCCTGACTTTC. The full variable domain, completed using reference TRBV11-1 and TRBJ2-6, is EAEVAQSPRYKITEKSQAVAFWCDPISGHATLYWYRQILGQGPELLVQFQDESVVDDSQLPKDRFSAERLKGVDSTLKIQPAELGDSAMYLCASSLDLGQGPRANVLTFGAGSRLTVL.

The gene calls are TRBV30 and TRBJ2-7; D is uncertain. The CDR3 runs 11 residues. Germline V gives CDR1 GTSNPN, CDR2 SVGIG (reference sequence). V was shortened by 1 base and J by 3 bases, with 4 bases between the two germline ends. The CDR3 protein is CAWSDGYEQYF. CDR3 nucleotide sequence: TGTGCCTGGAGTGATGGCTACGAGCAGTACTTC.

This clonotype was counted ten times or more. The chain employs TRBV7-2 and TRBJ2-3; 8 nucleotides agree with TRBD2. After removal of 7 bases from V and 8 bases from J, the junction contained 8 bases not matched to a gene. The CDR3 contains 13 residues. Germline V CDR1 and CDR2: SGHTA, FQGNSA. CDR3 DNA: TGTGCCAGCACCGGGAGGGGTCCGGGTACGCAGTATTTT. This sequence encodes CASTGRGPGTQYF.

The chain combines TRBV19 with TRBJ2-1, with 11 nucleotides matching TRBD2. CDR1 LNHDA and CDR2 SQIVND come from the germline V gene (reference sequence). The V and J ends lost 2 bases and 5 bases, in that order; junction bases with no gene match: 5. The CDR3 covers 16 residues. The CDR3 sequence: CASSISGLAGHNEQFF. In DNA form, the CDR3 reads TGTGCCAGTAGTATATCAGGACTAGCGGGCCACAATGAGCAGTTCTTC.

This clonotype appeared once. This chain connects TRBV3-1 to TRBJ2-7, with 14 bases that match TRBD2. Looked up from germline, CDR1 is LGHDT and CDR2 is YNNKEL (reference sequence). The CDR3 runs to 16 residues. V dropped 5 bases and J dropped 5; count of bases not matched to a gene: 8. CDR3 sequence reads: CASSGTSGSLIHEQYF. DNA for the CDR3: TGTGCCAGCAGCGGGACTAGCGGGAGCCTCATCCACGAGCAGTACTTC.

This clonotype was seen a few times. The chain carries TRBV20-1 and TRBJ1-2, with D possibly being TRBD1 (6 bases). Germline V CDR1 and CDR2: DFQATT, SNEGSKA (reference sequence). The CDR3 has 13 residues. V was trimmed by 7 bases and J by 4 bases, leaving 16 bases between them. CDR3: CSVPGQGIYGYTF. Here the CDR3 DNA reads TGCAGTGTCCCGGGACAAGGGATCTATGGCTACACCTTC.

This clonotype was recorded a few times. The chain couples TRBV7-9 to TRBJ2-2, with D unclear. The CDR3 consists of 17 residues. Germline CDR1 reads SEHNR; CDR2 reads FQNEAQ (reference sequence). The V end was cut by 5 bases, the J end by 3 bases, with 19 bases between. The CDR3 DNA reads as TGTGCCAGCAGCCCGACTCTCCTAGGGTCGTACACCGGGGAGCTGTTTTTT. This sequence encodes CASSPTLLGSYTGELFF.

V and J are TRBV29-1 and TRBJ2-1; perhaps TRBD2 as D (5 bases). Trimming shortened V by 2 bases and J by 0 bases, and 8 bases separated the two germline ends. From germline, CDR1 is SQVTM and CDR2 ANQGSEA. There are 14 residues in the CDR3. CDR3 nucleotide sequence: TGCAGCGTTGAACTAGCAACCTCCTACAATGAGCAGTTCTTC. This sequence encodes CSVELATSYNEQFF.

There are a few counts of this clonotype. This chain connects TRBV12-3 or TRBV12-4 to TRBJ1-2; D gene unclear. There are 14 residues in the CDR3. V lost 2 bases and J 4 bases, leaving 11 bases between the germline ends. The CDR3 here is CASSLTASSYGYTF. As DNA, the CDR3 is TGTGCCAGCAGTTTAACGGCTTCTTCCTATGGCTACACCTTC.

In nucleotides, the CDR3 is TGTGCCAGCAGCTCTACCGGGACAGGTAGCACAGATACGCAGTATTTT. Translation: CASSSTGTGSTDTQYF. This chain joins TRBV7-9 and TRBJ2-3; TRBD1 aligns across 8 bases. CDR3 length: 16 residues. Germline V gene lookup returns CDR1 SEHNR and CDR2 FQNEAQ (reference sequence). V lost 4 bases and J lost 0; bases outside the gene matches: 6.

This chain connects TRBV9 to TRBJ2-5; D gene ambiguous. Germline CDR1 and CDR2: SGDLS and YYNGEE. The V end was cut by 3 bases, the J end by 5 bases, with 14 bases between. The CDR3 runs 14 residues. The CDR3 DNA sequence: TGTGCCAGCAGCGCCCTTGAAAAACGGGAGACCCAGTACTTC. Protein: CASSALEKRETQYF.